The 20 T cell receptor beta chains below were found in one sample sequenced in a study of blood T cell repertoires in COVID-19. Clones were read by immunoSEQ multiplex PCR, and TCRdb kept only the in-frame ones, dropping some. This repertoire shows fewer than 300,000 clones, less than 90% found once; its top ten account for roughly 4%. The sample consisted of peripheral blood. These TCRs come from a man aged 60 to 75 who had recovered from COVID-19.

The chain has TRBV5-6 and TRBJ1-2; the match to TRBD1 covers 11 bases. V lost 4 bases and J lost 6; bases outside the gene matches: 5. Per the germline V gene, CDR1 is SGHDT and CDR2 is YYEEEE. The CDR3 is 14 amino acids. CDR3 nucleotide sequence: TGTGCCAGCAGCGGACAGGGGGCTTTGGATGGCTACACCTTC. Its translation is CASSGQGALDGYTF.

J is TRBJ1-5 and V is TRBV27; 12 bases match TRBD1. V gave up 3 bases and J gave up 6 bases; unmatched junction bases: 3. Per germline, CDR1 MNHEY and CDR2 SMNVEV (reference sequence). This CDR3 is 15 amino acids long. The CDR3 spells CASSLGQGARQPQHF. The CDR3 nucleotides read TGTGCCAGCAGTTTGGGACAGGGGGCGCGTCAGCCCCAGCATTTT.

This clone was counted a few times. The rearrangement links TRBV7-8 to TRBJ1-2; D gene unclear. Trimming removed 1 base at V and 2 bases at J, with 5 bases between. Germline assignment: CDR1 SGHVS and CDR2 FQNEAQ. The CDR3 contains 13 residues. CDR3 sequence: CASSLGGNYGYTF. CDR3 bases: TGTGCCAGCAGCTTAGGAGGGAACTATGGCTACACCTTC.

V gene TRBV6-6 combines with J gene TRBJ2-1; a weak D match, TRBD1 (6 bases). V lost 7 bases and J 7 bases, leaving 14 bases between the germline ends. The CDR3 totals 13 residues. Germline assignment: CDR1 MNHNY and CDR2 SVGAGI (reference sequence). The CDR3 loop is CASNFRGPNEQFF. CDR3 bases: TGTGCCAGCAACTTCAGGGGCCCTAATGAGCAGTTCTTC.

The chain is built from TRBV7-8 and TRBJ1-5, with D tentatively TRBD1 (6 bases). Per germline, CDR1 SGHVS and CDR2 FQNEAQ. The V and J ends lost 5 bases and 2 bases respectively, with 22 bases between them. This CDR3 region has 18 residues. The CDR3 nucleotides read TGTGCCAGCAGCGAATATAAAACTCAGGGGTATGGCAATCAGCCCCAGCATTTT. Protein: CASSEYKTQGYGNQPQHF.

This clone was observed a single time. The chain is built from TRBV18 and TRBJ2-5; 8 bases align to TRBD1. V was pared by 2 bases and J by 7 bases, with 6 bases of the junction left unmatched. Germline V lookup: CDR1 KGHSH, CDR2 LQKENI. The CDR3 is 14 residues long. The CDR3 reads CASSPSDRARTQYF. The DNA for the CDR3 is TGTGCCAGCTCACCATCGGACAGGGCCAGGACCCAGTACTTC. The full variable domain, with the rest looked up from reference TRBV18 and TRBJ2-5, is NAGVMQNPRHLVRRRGQEARLRCSPMKGHSHVYWYRQLPEEGLKFMVYLQKENIIDESGMPKERFSAEFPKEGPSILRIQQVVRGDSAAYFCASSPSDRARTQYFGPGTRLLVL.

The rearrangement links TRBV19 to TRBJ1-2, with unresolved D. CDR1 is LNHDA and CDR2 is SQIVND in the germline V gene (reference sequence). The germline V and J ends were trimmed by 4 bases and 4 bases, with 16 bases remaining between them. The CDR3 covers 15 residues. The CDR3 DNA follows: TGTGCCAGTAGTACCCCCCCCGTACTGATCTATGGCTACACCTTC. Amino acid sequence: CASSTPPVLIYGYTF.

This rearrangement joins TRBV27 to TRBJ1-1, with D possibly being TRBD1 (6 bases). Germline values: CDR1 MNHEY, CDR2 SMNVEV (reference sequence). The ends were cut back, 10 bases at V and 0 bases at J, with 18 bases in the middle. The CDR3 is 15 residues long. The CDR3 bases are TGTGCCACCCATCGGTTGGACAGCTTGAACACTGAAGCTTTCTTT. Protein: CATHRLDSLNTEAFF.

The gene calls are TRBV18 and TRBJ1-4; TRBD1 agrees at 10 bases. V was pared by 2 bases and J by 7 bases, with 13 bases of the junction left unmatched. Per the germline V gene, CDR1 is KGHSH and CDR2 is LQKENI. The CDR3 has 18 amino acids. CDR3 in DNA: TGTGCCAGCTCACCAGCCGGGACAGGGGTCGCCAGGGGTGAAAAACTGTTTTTT. Its translation: CASSPAGTGVARGEKLFF.

The gene calls are TRBV5-1 and TRBJ2-5; 7 nucleotides agree with TRBD2. The J call may be in error: the DNA end matches TRBJ2-7 better. This CDR3 contains 12 residues. Looked up from germline, CDR1 is SGHRS and CDR2 is YFSETQ. CDR3 residues: CASSSGGYEQYF. CDR3 sequence (DNA): TGCGCCAGCAGCTCGGGAGGTTACGAGCAGTACTTC.

The V gene is TRBV27, the J gene TRBJ2-5; D is uncertain. The V gene's germline CDR1 is MNHEY and CDR2 SMNVEV (reference sequence). The CDR3 has 11 residues. The ends were cut back, 5 bases at V and 4 bases at J, with 5 bases in the middle. The CDR3 region is CASSLSETQYF. CDR3 DNA sequence: TGTGCCAGCAGTCTCTCAGAGACCCAGTACTTC.

The J gene is TRBJ2-7, the V gene TRBV5-4, with D unresolved. CDR1 is SGHNT and CDR2 is YYREEE in the germline V gene (reference sequence). CDR3 length equals 14 residues. The V end was cut by 4 bases, the J end by 3 bases, with 14 bases between. The CDR3: CASSREYNYYEQYF. The CDR3 DNA is TGTGCCAGCAGCCGCGAATACAACTACTACGAGCAGTACTTC. Full variable domain (remainder filled in from reference TRBV5-4 and TRBJ2-7): ETGVTQSPTHLIKTRGQQVTLRCSSQSGHNTVSWYQQALGQGPQFIFQYYREEENGRGNFPPRFSGLQFPNYSSELNVNALELDDSALYLCASSREYNYYEQYFGPGTRLTVT.

Worth noting for this clone: Other nucleotide sequences from this sample produce the same CDR3. CDR3: CASSVGTASSYEQYF. In DNA form, the CDR3 reads TGTGCCAGCAGCGTGGGGACAGCTAGCTCCTACGAGCAGTACTTC. V gene TRBV9 combines with J gene TRBJ2-7; 7 positions match TRBD1. This CDR3 has 15 amino acids. The junction had 5 bases not matched to a gene; V was cut back by 2 bases and J by 0 bases. Germline CDR1 SGDLS, CDR2 YYNGEE. The full variable domain, completed using reference TRBV9 and TRBJ2-7, is DSGVTQTPKHLITATGQRVTLRCSPRSGDLSVYWYQQSLDQGLQFLIQYYNGEERAKGNILERFSAQQFPDLHSELNLSSLELGDSALYFCASSVGTASSYEQYFGPGTRLTVT.

This rearrangement joins TRBV6-5 to TRBJ2-2; no reliable D call. Looked up from germline, CDR1 is MNHEY and CDR2 is SVGAGI. This CDR3 contains 15 residues. V lost 5 bases to trimming and J lost 4 bases, with 14 bases between them. The CDR3 DNA follows: TGTGCCAGCAGTCGTCCTAGATCGGGCACCGGGGAGCTGTTTTTT. Its protein is CASSRPRSGTGELFF.

The chain combines TRBV7-3 with TRBJ2-7, with 13 bases fitting TRBD2. CDR1 and CDR2 (germline): SGHTA, FQGTGA. V lost 5 bases and J lost 2; bases outside the gene matches: 3. This CDR3 region has 15 residues. This CDR3 reads CASSPGTSGTYEQYF. CDR3 nucleotide sequence: TGTGCCAGCAGCCCCGGGACTAGCGGGACCTACGAGCAGTACTTC.

The chain carries TRBV11-3 and TRBJ2-3, with a tentative D call TRBD1 (6 bases). This CDR3 has 19 amino acids. In germline, CDR1 is SGHNT, CDR2 YENEEA. The V end was cut by 1 base, the J end by 3 bases, with 23 bases between. The CDR3: CASSLGGGWGQVRTDTQYF. The CDR3 coding sequence is TGTGCCAGCAGCTTAGGGGGCGGCTGGGGGCAGGTGAGGACAGATACGCAGTATTTT.

The V gene is TRBV3-1 (or the pseudogene TRBV3-2), the J gene TRBJ2-1; 8 positions agree with TRBD2. V shed 0 bases, J shed 3 bases, and the junction held 10 bases outside the gene matches. This CDR3 has 18 residues. Germline V lookup: CDR1 LGHDT, CDR2 YNNKEL (reference sequence). The CDR3 DNA sequence: TGTGCCAGCAGCCAAGATCACACAAGCGGGGGCCTCTACAATGAGCAGTTCTTC. It yields the protein CASSQDHTSGGLYNEQFF.

J is TRBJ2-1 and V is TRBV11-3; TRBD2 might be the D (6 bases). CDR1 SGHNT and CDR2 YENEEA come from the germline V gene. V was pared by 1 base and J by 4 bases, with 20 bases between. The CDR3 runs to 18 residues. The CDR3 DNA sequence: TGTGCCAGCAGCTTAGCCCCGACTAGGGGAAGGGGTTACAATGAGCAGTTCTTC. Protein sequence: CASSLAPTRGRGYNEQFF.

The V call is TRBV3-1 (or the pseudogene TRBV3-2), the J call TRBJ1-5; the D gene is possibly TRBD1 (6 bases). V lost 0 bases, J lost 4 bases, and 13 bases lay in between. The CDR3 loop spans 16 amino acids. In germline, CDR1 is LGHDT, CDR2 YNNKEL (reference sequence). CDR3 bases: TGTGCCAGCAGCCAAGAAGCCAGGGGACGGAATCAGCCCCAGCATTTT. Translated, it gives CASSQEARGRNQPQHF.

This clone was detected only a few times. The chain joins TRBV12-3 or TRBV12-4 to TRBJ1-2; perhaps TRBD1 as D (5 bases). Trimming cost V 7 bases and J 3 bases, with 12 bases left between them. This CDR3 spans 13 amino acids. The CDR3 protein is CASTAGLDYGYTF. CDR3 nucleotides: TGTGCCAGCACAGCAGGGCTGGACTATGGCTACACCTTC.